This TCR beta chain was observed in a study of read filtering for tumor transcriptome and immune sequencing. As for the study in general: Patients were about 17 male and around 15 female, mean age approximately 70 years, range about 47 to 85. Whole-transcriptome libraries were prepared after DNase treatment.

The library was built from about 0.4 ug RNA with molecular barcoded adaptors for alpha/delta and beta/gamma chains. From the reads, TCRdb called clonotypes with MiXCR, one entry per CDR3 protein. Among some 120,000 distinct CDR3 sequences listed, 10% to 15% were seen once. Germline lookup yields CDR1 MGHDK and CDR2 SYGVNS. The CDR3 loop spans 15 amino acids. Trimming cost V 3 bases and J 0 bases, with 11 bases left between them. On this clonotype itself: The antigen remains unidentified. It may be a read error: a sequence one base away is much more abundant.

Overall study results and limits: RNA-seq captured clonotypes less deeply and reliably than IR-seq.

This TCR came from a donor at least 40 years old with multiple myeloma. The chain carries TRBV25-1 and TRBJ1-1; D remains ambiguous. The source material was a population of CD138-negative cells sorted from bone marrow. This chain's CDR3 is CASSESGDMNTEAFF. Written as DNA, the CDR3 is TGTGCCAGCAGTGAGTCGGGCGACATGAACACTGAAGCTTTCTTT. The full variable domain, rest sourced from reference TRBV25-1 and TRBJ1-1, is EADIYQTPRYLVIGTGKKITLECSQTMGHDKMYWYQQDPGMELHLIHYSYGVNSTEKGDLSSESTVSRIRTEHFPLTLESARPSHTSQYLCASSESGDMNTEAFFGQGTRLTVV.